A selection of T cell receptor beta chains follows, all from one sample in a study of T cell responses to AZD1222 COVID-19 vaccine. Profiled with immunoSEQ multiplex PCR; TCRdb holds only in-frame clones, not every one. This table holds about 140,000 clones, about 89% found once. The sample consisted of peripheral blood, taken on day 0 of AZD1222 vaccination. Every receptor here comes from an adult in good health. The CDR3 runs from the conserved cysteine through the conserved F or W. A D gene is named only where the DNA matches it firmly. Rows give clone size only sometimes, using once, few, many, or a class for an expanded clone.

j_call v_call cdr3_length clone_size d_call cdr3_aa cdr3_nt
TRBJ1-2 TRBV19 15 NA NA CASSDPRGSKYGYTF TGTGCCAGTAGTGACCCCAGGGGATCGAAATATGGCTACACCTTC
TRBJ1-1 TRBV5-1 14 once NA CASSLADGYTEAFF TGCGCCAGCAGCTTGGCGGACGGTTACACTGAAGCTTTCTTT
TRBJ1-2 TRBV28 14 NA NA CASSFGLGARGYTF TGTGCCAGCAGTTTTGGGTTGGGGGCACGTGGCTACACCTTC
TRBJ2-7 TRBV14 14 NA NA CASSQVSRSYEQYF TGTGCCAGCAGCCAAGTTAGCCGATCCTACGAGCAGTACTTC
TRBJ2-1 TRBV6-5 12 NA NA CASSSLRNEQFF TGTGCCAGCAGCTCTCTGAGGAATGAGCAGTTCTTC
TRBJ1-3 TRBV28 15 once NA CASSHGDLSGNTIYF TGTGCCAGCAGCCACGGGGATCTCTCTGGAAACACCATATATTTT
TRBJ1-2 TRBV30 13 NA TRBD1 CAWSAGGASGYTF TGTGCCTGGAGTGCAGGGGGCGCAAGTGGCTACACCTTC
TRBJ2-5 TRBV5-1 13 NA NA CASSLVVGETQYF TGCGCCAGCAGCTTGGTTGTTGGAGAGACCCAGTACTTC
TRBJ1-3 TRBV12-5 15 NA TRBD1 CASGPRDSSGNTIYF TGTGCTAGTGGCCCCCGGGACAGCTCTGGAAACACCATATATTTT
TRBJ2-3 TRBV30 14 NA TRBD1 CAYIQGAGTDTQYF TGTGCCTACATACAGGGGGCAGGCACAGATACGCAGTATTTT
TRBJ2-1 TRBV4-1 15 NA NA CASSQVGLSYNEQFF TGCGCCAGCAGCCAAGTCGGCCTATCTTACAATGAGCAGTTCTTC
TRBJ1-2 TRBV29-1 13 NA NA CSVFGIPNYGYTF TGCAGCGTTTTTGGGATTCCGAACTATGGCTACACCTTC
TRBJ2-1 TRBV5-3 15 NA NA CARSLEKGNIGEQFF TGTGCCAGAAGCTTGGAGAAGGGGAATATTGGTGAGCAGTTCTTC
TRBJ1-6 TRBV12-3/TRBV12-4 13 once NA CASTRKMTSPLHF TGTGCCAGCACACGGAAGATGACTTCACCCCTCCACTTT
TRBJ2-7 TRBV9 14 NA TRBD2 CASSVSGNSYEQYF TGTGCCAGCAGCGTAAGCGGGAACTCATACGAGCAGTACTTC
TRBJ1-1 TRBV5-1 14 NA NA CASSLVAQGTEAFF TGCGCCAGCAGCTTGGTGGCCCAGGGCACTGAAGCTTTCTTT
TRBJ1-2 TRBV4-1 13 NA TRBD1 CASSEIYRGGYTF TGCGCCAGCAGCGAAATCTACAGGGGCGGCTACACCTTC